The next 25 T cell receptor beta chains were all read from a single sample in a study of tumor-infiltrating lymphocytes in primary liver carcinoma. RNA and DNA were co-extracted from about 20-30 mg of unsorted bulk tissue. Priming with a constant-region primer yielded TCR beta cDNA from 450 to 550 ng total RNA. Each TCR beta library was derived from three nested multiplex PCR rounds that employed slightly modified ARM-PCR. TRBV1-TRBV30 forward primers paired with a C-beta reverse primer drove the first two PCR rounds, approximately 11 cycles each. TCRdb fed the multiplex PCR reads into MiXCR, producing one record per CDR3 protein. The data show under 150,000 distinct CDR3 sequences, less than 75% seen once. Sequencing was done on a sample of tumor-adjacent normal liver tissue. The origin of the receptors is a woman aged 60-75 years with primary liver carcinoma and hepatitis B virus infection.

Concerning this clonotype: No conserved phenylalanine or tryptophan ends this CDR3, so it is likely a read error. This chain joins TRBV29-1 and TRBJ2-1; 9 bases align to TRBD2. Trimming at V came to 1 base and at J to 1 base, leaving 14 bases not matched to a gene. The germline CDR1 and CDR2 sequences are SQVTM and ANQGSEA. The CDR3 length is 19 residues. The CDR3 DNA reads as TGCAGCGTTGAAGGGTTCCTGGCTAGCGGGATAGGTTCCTACAATGAGCAGTTCTCC. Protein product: CSVEGFLASGIGSYNEQFS.

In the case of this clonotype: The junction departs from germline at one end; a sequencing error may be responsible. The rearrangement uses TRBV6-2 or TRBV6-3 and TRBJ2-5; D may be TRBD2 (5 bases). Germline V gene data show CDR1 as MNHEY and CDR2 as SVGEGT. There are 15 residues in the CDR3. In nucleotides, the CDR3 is TGTGCCAGCAATTACGGTCCTAGCTTGAAAGAGACCCAGTACTTT. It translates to CASNYGPSLKETQYF.

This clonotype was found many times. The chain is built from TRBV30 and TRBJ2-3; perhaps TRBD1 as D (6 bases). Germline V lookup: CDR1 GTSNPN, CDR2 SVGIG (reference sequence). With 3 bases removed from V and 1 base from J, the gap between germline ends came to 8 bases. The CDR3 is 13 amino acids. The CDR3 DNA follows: TGTGCCTGGAGACAGGGTCGCACAGATACGCAGTATTTT. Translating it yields CAWRQGRTDTQYF. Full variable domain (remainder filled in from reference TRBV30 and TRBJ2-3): SQTIHQWPATLVQPVGSPLSLECTVEGTSNPNLYWYRQAAGRGLQLLFYSVGIGQISSEVPQNLSASRPQDRQFILSSKKLLLSDSGFYLCAWRQGRTDTQYFGPGTRLTVL.

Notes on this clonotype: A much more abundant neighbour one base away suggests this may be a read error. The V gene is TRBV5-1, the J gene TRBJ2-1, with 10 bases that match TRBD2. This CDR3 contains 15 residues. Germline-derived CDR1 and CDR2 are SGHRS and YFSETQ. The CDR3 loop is CAGSLGTSVYNEQFF. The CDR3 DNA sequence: TGCGCCGGCAGCTTGGGGACTAGCGTTTACAATGAGCAGTTCTTC.

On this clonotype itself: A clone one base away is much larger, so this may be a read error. The CDR3 DNA sequence: TGTACCATCAGTGAGGCCCGACTAGCGGGAGAGTCGGACATTCAGTACTTC. Protein sequence: CTISEARLAGESDIQYF. The chain recombines TRBV10-3 with TRBJ2-4; TRBD2 agrees at 12 bases. Germline V gene lookup returns CDR1 ENHRY and CDR2 SYGVKD. The CDR3 is 17 amino acids.

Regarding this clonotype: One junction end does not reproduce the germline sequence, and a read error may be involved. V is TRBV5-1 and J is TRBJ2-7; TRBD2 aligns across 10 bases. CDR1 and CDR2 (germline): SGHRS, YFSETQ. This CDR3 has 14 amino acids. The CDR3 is CPSSTSGRECEQYF. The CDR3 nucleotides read TGCCCCAGCAGCACCAGCGGGAGGGAGTGCGAGCAGTACTTC.

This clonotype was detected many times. CDR3 sequence reads: CASSPLASLDYGYTF. The CDR3 DNA is TGTGCCAGCAGCCCATTGGCGAGTTTGGACTATGGCTACACCTTC. The chain recombines TRBV28 with TRBJ1-2; D is uncertain. In germline, CDR1 is MDHEN, CDR2 SYDVKM. The CDR3 runs 15 residues. Trimming cost V 6 bases and J 3 bases, with 17 bases left between them.

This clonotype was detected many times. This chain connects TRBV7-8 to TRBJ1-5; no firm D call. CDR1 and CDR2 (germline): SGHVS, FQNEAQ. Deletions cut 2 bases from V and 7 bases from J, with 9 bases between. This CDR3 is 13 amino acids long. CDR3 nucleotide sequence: TGTGCCAGCAGCTTACATGGTTGGCAGCCCCAGCATTTT. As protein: CASSLHGWQPQHF.

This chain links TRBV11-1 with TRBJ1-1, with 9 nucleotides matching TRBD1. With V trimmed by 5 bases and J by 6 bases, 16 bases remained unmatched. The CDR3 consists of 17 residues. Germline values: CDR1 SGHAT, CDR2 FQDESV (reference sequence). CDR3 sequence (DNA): TGTGCCAGCAGCAACCGGGACAGGGTCTTAGGTTTCTCTGAAGCTTTCTTT. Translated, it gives CASSNRDRVLGFSEAFF.

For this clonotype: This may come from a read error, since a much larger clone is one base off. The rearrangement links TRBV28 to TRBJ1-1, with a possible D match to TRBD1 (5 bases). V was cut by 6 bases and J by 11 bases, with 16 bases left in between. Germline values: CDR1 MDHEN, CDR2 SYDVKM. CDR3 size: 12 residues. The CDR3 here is CASRAGTLRAFF. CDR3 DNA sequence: TGTGCCAGCAGAGCCGGGACCCTGAGGGCTTTCTTT.

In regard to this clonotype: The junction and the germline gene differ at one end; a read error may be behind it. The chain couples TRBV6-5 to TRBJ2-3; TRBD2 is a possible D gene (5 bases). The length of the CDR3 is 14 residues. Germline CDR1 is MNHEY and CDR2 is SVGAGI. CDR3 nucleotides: TGTGCTAGCAGTCCTAGCCCTCGCGACGGTACGCTGTATTTT. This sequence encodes CASSPSPRDGTLYF.

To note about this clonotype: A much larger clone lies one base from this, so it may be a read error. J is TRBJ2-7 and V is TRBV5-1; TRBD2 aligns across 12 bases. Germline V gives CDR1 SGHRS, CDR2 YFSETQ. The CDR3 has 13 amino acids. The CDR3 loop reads CTSSLGLAGEQYF. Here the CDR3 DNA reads TGCACCAGCAGCTTAGGACTAGCGGGGGAGCAGTACTTC.

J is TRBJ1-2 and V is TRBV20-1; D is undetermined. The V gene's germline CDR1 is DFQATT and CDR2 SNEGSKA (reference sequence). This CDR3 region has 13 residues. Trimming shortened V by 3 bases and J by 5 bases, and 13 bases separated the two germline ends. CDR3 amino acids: CSASRTSSYGYTF. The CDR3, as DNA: TGCAGTGCTAGCAGGACGTCTAGTTATGGCTACACCTTC.

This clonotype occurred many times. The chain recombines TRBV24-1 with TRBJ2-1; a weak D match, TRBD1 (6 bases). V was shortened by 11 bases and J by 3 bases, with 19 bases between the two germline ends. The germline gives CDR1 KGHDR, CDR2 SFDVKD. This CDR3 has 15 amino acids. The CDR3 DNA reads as TGTGCCAGCAGAAGGGGGTCTGAGCTCTACAATGAGCAGTTCTTC. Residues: CASRRGSELYNEQFF.

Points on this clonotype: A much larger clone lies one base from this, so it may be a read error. CDR3 nucleotide sequence: TGTGCCACCAGTGCCATACTAGGCGGGAGGGGAAATGAGCAGTTCTTC. Translated, it gives CATSAILGGRGNEQFF. The V and J genes are TRBV24-1 and TRBJ2-1; 9 nucleotides match TRBD2. The germline V gene has CDR1 KGHDR and CDR2 SFDVKD. The length of the CDR3 is 16 residues. Germline trimming cut 5 bases from V and 7 bases from J; bases unmatched to any gene: 11.

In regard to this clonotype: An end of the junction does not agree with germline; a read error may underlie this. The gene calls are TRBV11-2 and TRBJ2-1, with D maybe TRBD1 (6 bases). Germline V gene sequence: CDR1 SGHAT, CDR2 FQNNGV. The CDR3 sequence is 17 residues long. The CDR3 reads CAISLFQQGIVYNEQFF. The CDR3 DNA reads TGTGCCATCAGCTTATTTCAACAGGGTATAGTCTACAACGAGCAGTTCTTC.

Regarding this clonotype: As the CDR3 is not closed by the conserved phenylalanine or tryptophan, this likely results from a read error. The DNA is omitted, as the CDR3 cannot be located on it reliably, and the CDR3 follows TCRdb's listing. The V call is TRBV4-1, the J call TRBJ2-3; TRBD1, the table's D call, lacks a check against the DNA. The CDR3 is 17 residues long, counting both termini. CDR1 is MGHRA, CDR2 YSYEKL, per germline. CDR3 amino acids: CASSQPPGRQSTDTRYS.

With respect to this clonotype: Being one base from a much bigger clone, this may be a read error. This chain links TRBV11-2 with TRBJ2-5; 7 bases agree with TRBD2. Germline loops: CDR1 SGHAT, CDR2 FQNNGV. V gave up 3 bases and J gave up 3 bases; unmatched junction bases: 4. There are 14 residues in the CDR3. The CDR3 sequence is CASSFWGGEETQYF. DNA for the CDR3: TGTGCCAGCAGCTTCTGGGGGGGAGAAGAGACCCAGTACTTC.

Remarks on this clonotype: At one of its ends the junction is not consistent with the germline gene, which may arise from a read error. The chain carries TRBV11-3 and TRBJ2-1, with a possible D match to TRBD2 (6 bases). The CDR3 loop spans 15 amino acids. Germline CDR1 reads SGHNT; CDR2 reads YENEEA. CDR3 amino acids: CASGQTSGVYNEQFF. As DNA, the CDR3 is TGTGCCAGCGGCCAGACTAGTGGAGTTTACAATGAGCAATTCTTC.

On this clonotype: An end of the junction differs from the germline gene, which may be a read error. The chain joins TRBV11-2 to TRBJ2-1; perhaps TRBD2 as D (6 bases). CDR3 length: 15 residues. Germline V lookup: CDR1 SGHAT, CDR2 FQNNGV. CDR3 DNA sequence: TGTGCCAGCAGCTTAGAAGGGACTCTCCTCAATGAGGAGTTCTTC. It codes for CASSLEGTLLNEEFF.

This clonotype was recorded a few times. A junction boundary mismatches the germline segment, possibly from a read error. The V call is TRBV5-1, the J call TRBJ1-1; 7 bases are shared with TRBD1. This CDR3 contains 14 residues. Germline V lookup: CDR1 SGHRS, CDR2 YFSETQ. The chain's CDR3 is CASSLGTVNTEAFF. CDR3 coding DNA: TGCGCCAGTAGCTTAGGGACAGTGAACACTGAAGCTTTCTTT.

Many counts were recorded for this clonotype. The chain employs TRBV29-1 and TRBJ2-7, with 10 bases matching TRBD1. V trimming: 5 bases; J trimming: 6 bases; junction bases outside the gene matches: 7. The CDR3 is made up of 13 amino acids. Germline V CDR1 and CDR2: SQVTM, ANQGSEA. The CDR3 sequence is CSVTGQGVREQYF. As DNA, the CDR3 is TGCAGCGTTACTGGACAGGGGGTACGCGAGCAGTACTTC.

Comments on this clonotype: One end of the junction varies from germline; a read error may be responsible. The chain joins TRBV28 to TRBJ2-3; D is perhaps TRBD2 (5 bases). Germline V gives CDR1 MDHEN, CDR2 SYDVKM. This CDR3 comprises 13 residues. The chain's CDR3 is CASSLTTADMQYF. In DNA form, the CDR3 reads TGTGCCAGCAGTTTGACTACTGCAGATATGCAGTATTTT.

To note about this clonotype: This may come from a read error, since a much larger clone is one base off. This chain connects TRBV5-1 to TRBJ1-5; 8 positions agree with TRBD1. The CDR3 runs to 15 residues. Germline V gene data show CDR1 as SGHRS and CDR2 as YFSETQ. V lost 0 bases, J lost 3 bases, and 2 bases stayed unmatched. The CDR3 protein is CASSLGTGPNQPQHF. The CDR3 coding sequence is TGCGCCAGCAGCTTGGGGACAGGGCCCAATCAGCCCCAGCATTTT.

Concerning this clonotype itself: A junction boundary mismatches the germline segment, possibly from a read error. CDR3 coding DNA: TGTACCAGCAGTTACTCTACGAAGACAGGCTCCTACGAGCAGTACTTC. Translation gives CTSSYSTKTGSYEQYF. The V and J genes are TRBV6-5 and TRBJ2-7; D is perhaps TRBD1 (6 bases). The CDR3 contains 16 residues. Germline CDR1 MNHEY, CDR2 SVGAGI.